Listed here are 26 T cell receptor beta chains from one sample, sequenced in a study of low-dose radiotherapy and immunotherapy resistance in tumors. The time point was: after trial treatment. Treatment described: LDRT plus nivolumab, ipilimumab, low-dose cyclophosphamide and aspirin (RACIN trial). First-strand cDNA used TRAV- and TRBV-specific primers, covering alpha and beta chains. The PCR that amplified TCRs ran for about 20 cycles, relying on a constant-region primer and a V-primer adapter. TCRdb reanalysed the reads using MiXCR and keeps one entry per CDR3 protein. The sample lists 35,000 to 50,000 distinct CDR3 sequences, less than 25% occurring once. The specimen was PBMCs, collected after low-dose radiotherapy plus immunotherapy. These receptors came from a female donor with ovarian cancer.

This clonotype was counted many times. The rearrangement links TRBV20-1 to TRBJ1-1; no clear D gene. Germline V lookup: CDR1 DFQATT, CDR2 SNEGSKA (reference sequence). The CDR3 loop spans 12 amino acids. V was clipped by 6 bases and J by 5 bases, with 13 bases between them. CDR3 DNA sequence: TGCAGTGCCTCGACTGCGGGAACTGAAGCTTTCTTT. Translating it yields CSASTAGTEAFF.

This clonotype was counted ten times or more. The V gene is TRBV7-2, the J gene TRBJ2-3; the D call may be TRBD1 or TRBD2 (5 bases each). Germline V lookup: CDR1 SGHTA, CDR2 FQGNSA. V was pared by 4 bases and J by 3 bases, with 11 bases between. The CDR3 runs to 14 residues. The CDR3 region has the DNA TGTGCCAGCAGCTCCCCGGGACGAACAGATACGCAGTATTTT. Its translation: CASSSPGRTDTQYF. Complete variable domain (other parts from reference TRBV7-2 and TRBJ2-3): GAGVSQSPSNKVTEKGKDVELRCDPISGHTALYWYRQSLGQGLEFLIYFQGNSAPDKSGLPSDRFSAERTGGSVSTLTIQRTQQEDSAVYLCASSSPGRTDTQYFGPGTRLTVL.

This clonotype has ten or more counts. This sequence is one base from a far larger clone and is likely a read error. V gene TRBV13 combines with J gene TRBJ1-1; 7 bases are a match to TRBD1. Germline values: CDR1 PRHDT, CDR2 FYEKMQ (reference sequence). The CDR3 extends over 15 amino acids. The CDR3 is CAGSTRIQGSGEAFF. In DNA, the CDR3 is TGTGCCGGCAGCACCCGGATACAGGGGAGTGGTGAAGCTTTCTTT.

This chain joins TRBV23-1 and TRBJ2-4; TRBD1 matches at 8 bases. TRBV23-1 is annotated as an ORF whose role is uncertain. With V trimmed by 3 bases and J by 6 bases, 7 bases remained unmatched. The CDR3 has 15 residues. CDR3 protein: CASSQPRTGTNIQYF. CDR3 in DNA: TGCGCCAGCAGTCAGCCCAGGACAGGGACAAACATTCAGTACTTC.

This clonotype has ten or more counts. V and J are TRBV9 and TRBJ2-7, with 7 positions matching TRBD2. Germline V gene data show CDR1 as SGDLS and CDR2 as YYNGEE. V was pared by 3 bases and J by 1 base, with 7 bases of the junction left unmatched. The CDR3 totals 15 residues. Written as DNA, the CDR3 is TGTGCCAGCAGCGCCTTAGCGGGTGCGTCCTACGAGCAGTACTTC. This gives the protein CASSALAGASYEQYF.

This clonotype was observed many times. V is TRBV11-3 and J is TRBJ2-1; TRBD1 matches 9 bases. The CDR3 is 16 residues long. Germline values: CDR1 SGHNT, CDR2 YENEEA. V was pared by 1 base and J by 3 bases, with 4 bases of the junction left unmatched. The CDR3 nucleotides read TGTGCCAGCAGCTTAGCCGGGACAGGGATCTACAATGAGCAGTTCTTC. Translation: CASSLAGTGIYNEQFF.

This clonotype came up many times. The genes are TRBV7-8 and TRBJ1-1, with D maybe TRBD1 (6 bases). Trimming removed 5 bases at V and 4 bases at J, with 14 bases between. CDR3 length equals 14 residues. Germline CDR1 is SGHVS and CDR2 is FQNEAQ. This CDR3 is CASSATGSLTEAFF. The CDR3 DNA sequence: TGTGCCAGCAGCGCCACAGGGTCTCTCACTGAAGCTTTCTTT.

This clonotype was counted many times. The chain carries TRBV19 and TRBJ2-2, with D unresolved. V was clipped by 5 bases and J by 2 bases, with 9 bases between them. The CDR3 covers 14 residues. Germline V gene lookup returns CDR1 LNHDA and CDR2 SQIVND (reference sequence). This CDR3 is CASSWALNTGELFF. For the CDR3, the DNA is TGTGCCAGTAGTTGGGCCCTTAACACCGGGGAGCTGTTTTTT.

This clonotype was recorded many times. Here the CDR3 DNA reads TGCGCCAGCAGTGTGGGGCAGGGGGAGAACACCGGGGAGCTGTTTTTT. This gives the protein CASSVGQGENTGELFF. The chain is built from TRBV10-2 and TRBJ2-2, with 7 nucleotides matching TRBD1. Looked up from germline, CDR1 is WSHSY and CDR2 is SAAADI. Unmatched junction bases numbered 6, after V lost 4 bases and J lost 1 base. The CDR3 totals 16 residues.

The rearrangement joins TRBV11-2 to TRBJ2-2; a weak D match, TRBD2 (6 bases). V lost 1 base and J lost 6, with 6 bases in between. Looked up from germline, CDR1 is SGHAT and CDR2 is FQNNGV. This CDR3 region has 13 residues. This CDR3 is CASSLGEAGELFF. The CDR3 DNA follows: TGTGCCAGCAGCTTAGGGGAGGCCGGGGAGCTGTTTTTT.

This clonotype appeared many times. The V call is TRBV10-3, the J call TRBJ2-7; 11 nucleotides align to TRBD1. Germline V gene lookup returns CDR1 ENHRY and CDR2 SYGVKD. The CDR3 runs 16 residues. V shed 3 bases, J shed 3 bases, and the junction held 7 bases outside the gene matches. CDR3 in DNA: TGTGCCATCAGTGAACCTGGACAGGGGGCCAACTACGAGCAGTACTTC. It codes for CAISEPGQGANYEQYF.

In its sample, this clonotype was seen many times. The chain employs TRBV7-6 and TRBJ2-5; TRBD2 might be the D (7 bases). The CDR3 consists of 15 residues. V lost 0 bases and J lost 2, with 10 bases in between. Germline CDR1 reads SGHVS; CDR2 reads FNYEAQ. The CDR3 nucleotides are TGTGCCAGCAGCTTAGCCGGGGGGCTTCAAGAGACCCAGTACTTC. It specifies CASSLAGGLQETQYF.

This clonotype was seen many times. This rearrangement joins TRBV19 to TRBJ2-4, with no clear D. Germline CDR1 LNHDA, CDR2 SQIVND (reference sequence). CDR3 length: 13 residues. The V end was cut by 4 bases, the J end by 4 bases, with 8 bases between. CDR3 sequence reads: CASSTLGKNIQYF. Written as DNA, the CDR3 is TGTGCCAGTAGTACCCTGGGAAAAAACATTCAGTACTTC.

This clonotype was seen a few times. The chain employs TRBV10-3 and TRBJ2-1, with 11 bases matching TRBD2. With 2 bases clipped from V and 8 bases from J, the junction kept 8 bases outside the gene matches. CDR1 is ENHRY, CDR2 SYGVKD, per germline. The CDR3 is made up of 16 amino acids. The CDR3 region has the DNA TGTGCCATCAGTGAGGCACTAGCGGGAGAAGGCCATGAGCAGTTCTTC. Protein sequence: CAISEALAGEGHEQFF.

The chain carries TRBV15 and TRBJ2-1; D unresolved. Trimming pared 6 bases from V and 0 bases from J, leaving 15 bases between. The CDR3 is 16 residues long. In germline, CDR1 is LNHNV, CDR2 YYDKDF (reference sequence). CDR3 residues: CATRMRQSSSYNEQFF. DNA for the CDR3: TGTGCCACCAGGATGAGGCAGTCGAGCTCCTACAATGAGCAGTTCTTC.

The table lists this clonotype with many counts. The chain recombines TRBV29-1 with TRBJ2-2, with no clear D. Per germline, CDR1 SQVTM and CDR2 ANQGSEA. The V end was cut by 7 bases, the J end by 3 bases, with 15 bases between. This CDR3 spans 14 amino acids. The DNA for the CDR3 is TGCAGCGCTAAGCCGGACGCATACACCGGGGAGCTGTTTTTT. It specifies CSAKPDAYTGELFF.

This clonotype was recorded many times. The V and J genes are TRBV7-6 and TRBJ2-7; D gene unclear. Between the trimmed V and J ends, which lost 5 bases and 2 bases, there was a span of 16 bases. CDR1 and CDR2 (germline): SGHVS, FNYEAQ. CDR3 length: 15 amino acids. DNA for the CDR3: TGTGCCAGCAGCCCCGGAGTGGCAGCTACCTACGAGCAGTACTTC. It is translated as CASSPGVAATYEQYF.

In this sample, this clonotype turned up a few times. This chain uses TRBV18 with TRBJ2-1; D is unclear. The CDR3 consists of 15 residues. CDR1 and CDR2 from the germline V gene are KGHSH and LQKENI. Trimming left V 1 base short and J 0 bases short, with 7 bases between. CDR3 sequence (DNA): TGTGCCAGCTCACCACAGGGTAGCTCCTACAATGAGCAGTTCTTC. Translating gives CASSPQGSSYNEQFF.

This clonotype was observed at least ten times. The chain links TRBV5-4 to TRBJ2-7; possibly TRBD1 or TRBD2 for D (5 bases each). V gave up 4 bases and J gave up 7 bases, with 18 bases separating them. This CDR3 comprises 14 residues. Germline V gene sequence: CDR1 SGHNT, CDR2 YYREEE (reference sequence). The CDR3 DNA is TGTGCCAGCAGCGTTGAAGGGACGATACGAGAGCAGTACTTC. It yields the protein CASSVEGTIREQYF. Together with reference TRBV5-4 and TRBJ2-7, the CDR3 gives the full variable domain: ETGVTQSPTHLIKTRGQQVTLRCSSQSGHNTVSWYQQALGQGPQFIFQYYREEENGRGNFPPRFSGLQFPNYSSELNVNALELDDSALYLCASSVEGTIREQYFGPGTRLTVT.

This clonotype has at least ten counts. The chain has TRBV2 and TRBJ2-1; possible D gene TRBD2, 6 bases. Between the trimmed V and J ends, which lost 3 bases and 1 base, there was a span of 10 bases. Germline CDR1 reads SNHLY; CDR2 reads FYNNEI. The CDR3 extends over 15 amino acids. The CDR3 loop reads CASSETRGSYNEQFF. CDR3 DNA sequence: TGTGCCAGCAGTGAGACTAGGGGTTCCTACAATGAGCAGTTCTTC. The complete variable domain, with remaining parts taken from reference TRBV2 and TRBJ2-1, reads EPEVTQTPSHQVTQMGQEVILRCVPISNHLYFYWYRQILGQKVEFLVSFYNNEISEKSEIFDDQFSVERPDGSNFTLKIRSTKLEDSAMYFCASSETRGSYNEQFFGPGTRLTVL.

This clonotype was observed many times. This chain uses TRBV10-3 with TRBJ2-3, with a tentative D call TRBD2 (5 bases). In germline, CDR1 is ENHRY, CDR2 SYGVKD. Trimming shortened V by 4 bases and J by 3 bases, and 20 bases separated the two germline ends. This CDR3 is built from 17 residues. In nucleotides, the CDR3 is TGTGCCATCAGTGGGTCTAGCTTCCCCCTGGAGACAGATACGCAGTATTTT. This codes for CAISGSSFPLETDTQYF.

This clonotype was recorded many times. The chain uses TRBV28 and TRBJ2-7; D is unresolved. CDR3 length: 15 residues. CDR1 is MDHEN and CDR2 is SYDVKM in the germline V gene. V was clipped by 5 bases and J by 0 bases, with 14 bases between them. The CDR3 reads CASSPLTPSSYEQYF. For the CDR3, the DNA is TGTGCCAGCAGTCCCCTGACACCTAGCTCCTACGAGCAGTACTTC. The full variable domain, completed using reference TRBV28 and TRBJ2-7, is DVKVTQSSRYLVKRTGEKVFLECVQDMDHENMFWYRQDPGLGLRLIYFSYDVKMKEKGDIPEGYSVSREKKERFSLILESASTNQTSMYLCASSPLTPSSYEQYFGPGTRLTVT.

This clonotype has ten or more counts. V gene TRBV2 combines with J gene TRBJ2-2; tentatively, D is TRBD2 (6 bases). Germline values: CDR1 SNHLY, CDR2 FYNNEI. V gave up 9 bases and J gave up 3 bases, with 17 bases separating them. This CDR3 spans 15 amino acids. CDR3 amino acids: CASLRDSPDTGELFF. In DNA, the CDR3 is TGTGCCAGTCTGAGGGACTCCCCGGACACCGGGGAGCTGTTTTTT.

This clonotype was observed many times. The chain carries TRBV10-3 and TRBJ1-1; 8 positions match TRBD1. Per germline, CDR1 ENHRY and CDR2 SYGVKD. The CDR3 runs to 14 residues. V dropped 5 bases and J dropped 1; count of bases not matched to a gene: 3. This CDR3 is CAISPGQGNTEAFF. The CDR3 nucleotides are TGTGCCATCAGTCCTGGACAGGGGAACACTGAAGCTTTCTTT.

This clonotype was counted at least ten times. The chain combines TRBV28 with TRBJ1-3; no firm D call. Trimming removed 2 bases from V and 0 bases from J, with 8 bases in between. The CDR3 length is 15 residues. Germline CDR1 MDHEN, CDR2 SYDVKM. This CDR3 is CASSLARSSGNTIYF. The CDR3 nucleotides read TGTGCCAGCAGTTTAGCGCGCAGCTCTGGAAACACCATATATTTT.

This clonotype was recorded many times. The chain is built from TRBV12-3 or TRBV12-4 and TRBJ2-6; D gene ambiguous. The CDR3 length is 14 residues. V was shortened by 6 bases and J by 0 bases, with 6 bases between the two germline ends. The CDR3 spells CASRPTSGANVLTF. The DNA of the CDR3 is TGTGCCAGCAGGCCAACCTCTGGGGCCAACGTCCTGACTTTC.